The clone carrying this T cell receptor beta chain was recorded a few times. This entry belongs to a study of cytomegalovirus exposure and HLA in healthy donors. The PCR used 60 Vbeta and 13 Jbeta primers. Only in-frame clones appear in the TCRdb table, and some are missing; sequencing was by immunoSEQ multiplex PCR. This table has 150,000 or so clones, 70% to 80% appearing once. CDR3 length: 11 residues. Germline V gives CDR1 GTSNPN, CDR2 SVGIG (reference sequence). Trimming removed 2 bases at V and 6 bases at J, with 7 bases between. The J gene is TRBJ1-2, the V gene TRBV30; D perhaps matches TRBD1 (6 bases). This TCR came from a man aged 25-45 years in good health and CMV-seronegative. Sequencing was performed on PBMCs. The CDR3 region has the DNA TGTGCCTGGAGTACAGGGCATGGCTACACCTTC. Translating gives CAWSTGHGYTF.